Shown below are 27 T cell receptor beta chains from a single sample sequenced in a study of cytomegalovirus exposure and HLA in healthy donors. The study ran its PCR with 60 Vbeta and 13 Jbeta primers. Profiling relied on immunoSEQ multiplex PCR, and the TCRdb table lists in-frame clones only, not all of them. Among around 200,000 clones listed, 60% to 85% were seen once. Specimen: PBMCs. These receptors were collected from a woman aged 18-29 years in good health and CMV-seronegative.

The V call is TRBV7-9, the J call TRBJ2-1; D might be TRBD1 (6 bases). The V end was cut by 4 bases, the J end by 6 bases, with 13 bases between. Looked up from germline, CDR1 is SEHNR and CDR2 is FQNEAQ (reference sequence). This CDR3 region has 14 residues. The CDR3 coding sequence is TGTGCCAGCAGCTCGTTGACAGGACTCAATGAGCAGTTCTTC. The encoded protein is CASSSLTGLNEQFF.

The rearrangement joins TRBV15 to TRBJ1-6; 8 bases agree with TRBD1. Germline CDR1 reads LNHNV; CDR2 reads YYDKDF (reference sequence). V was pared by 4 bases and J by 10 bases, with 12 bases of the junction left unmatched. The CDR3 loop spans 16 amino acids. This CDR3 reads CATSTNYGTGLSPLHF. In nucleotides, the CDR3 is TGTGCCACCAGCACAAACTACGGGACAGGATTATCACCCCTCCACTTT.

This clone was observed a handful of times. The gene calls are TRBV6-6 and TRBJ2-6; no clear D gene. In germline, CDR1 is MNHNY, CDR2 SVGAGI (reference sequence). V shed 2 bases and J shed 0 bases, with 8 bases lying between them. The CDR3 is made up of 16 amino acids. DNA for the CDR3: TGTGCCAGCAGTTACATAGAAGTCTCTGGGGCCAACGTCCTGACTTTC. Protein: CASSYIEVSGANVLTF.

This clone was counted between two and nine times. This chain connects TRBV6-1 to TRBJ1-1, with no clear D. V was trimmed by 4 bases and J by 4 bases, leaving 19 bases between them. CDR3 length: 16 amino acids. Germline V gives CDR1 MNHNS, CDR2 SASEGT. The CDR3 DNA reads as TGTGCCAGCAGTGTACGGGTTGTAGGTGTGAGCACTGAAGCTTTCTTT. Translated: CASSVRVVGVSTEAFF.

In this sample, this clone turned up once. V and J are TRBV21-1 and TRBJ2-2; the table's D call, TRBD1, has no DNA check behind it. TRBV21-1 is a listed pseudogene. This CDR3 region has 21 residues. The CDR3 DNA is TGTGCCAGCAGCAAGCGAAACCAACACACAAGGACAGGGGGCAACACCGGGGAGCTGTTTTTT. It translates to CASSKRNQHTRTGGNTGELFF.

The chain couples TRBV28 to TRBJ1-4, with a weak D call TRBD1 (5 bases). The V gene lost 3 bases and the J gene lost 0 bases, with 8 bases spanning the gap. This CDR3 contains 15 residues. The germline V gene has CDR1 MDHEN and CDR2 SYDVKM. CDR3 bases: TGTGCCAGCAGTTTGGGGGGGGCAACTAATGAAAAACTGTTTTTT. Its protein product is CASSLGGATNEKLFF.

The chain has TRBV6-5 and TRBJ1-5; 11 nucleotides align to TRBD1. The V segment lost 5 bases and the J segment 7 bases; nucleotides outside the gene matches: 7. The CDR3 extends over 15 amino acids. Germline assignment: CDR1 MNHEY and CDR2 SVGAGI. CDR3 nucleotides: TGTGCCAGCAGTCCAAGGACAGGGGGCGGACAGCCCCAGCATTTT. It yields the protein CASSPRTGGGQPQHF.

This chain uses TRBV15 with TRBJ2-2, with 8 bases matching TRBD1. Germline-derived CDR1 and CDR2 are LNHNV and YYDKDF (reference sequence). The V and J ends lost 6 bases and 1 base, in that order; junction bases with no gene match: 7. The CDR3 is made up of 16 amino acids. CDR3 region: CATRGAGTGNTGELFF. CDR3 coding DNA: TGTGCCACCAGGGGGGCAGGGACAGGGAACACCGGGGAGCTGTTTTTT.

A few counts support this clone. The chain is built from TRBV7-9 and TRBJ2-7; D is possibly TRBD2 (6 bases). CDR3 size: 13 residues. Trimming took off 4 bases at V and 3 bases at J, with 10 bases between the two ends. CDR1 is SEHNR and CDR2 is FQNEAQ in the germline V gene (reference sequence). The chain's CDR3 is CASSYTGSYEQYF. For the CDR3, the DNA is TGTGCCAGCAGCTATACCGGGAGCTACGAGCAGTACTTC.

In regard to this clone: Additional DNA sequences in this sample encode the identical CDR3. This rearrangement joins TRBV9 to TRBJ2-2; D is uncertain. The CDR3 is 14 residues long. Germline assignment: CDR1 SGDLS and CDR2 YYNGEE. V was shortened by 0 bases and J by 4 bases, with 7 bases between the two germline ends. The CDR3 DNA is TGTGCCAGCAGCGTAGGTGGCCGCACCGGGGAGCTGTTTTTT. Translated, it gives CASSVGGRTGELFF.

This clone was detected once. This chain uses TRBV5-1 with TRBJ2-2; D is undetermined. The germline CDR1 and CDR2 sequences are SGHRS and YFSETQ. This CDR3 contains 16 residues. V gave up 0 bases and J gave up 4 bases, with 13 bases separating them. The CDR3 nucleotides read TGCGCCAGCAGCTTGGCCACGAGAATGAGCACCGGGGAGCTGTTTTTT. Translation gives CASSLATRMSTGELFF.

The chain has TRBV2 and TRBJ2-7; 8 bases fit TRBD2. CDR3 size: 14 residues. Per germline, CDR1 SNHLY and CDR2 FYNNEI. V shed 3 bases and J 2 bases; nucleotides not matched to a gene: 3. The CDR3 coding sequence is TGTGCCAGCAGTGAGCGGGGGGTTCCCTACGAGCAGTACTTC. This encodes CASSERGVPYEQYF.

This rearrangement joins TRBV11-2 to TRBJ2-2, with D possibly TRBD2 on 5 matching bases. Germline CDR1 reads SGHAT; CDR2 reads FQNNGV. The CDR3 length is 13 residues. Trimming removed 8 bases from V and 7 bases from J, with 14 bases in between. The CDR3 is CASGRETNGELFF. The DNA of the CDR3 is TGTGCCAGCGGAAGGGAGACGAACGGGGAGCTGTTTTTT.

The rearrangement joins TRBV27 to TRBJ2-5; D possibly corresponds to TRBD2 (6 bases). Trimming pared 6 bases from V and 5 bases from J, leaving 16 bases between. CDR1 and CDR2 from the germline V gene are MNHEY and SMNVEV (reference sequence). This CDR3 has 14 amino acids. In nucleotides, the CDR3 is TGTGCCAGCAGGGAACTCGGGAGCTGGGAGACCCAGTACTTC. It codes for CASRELGSWETQYF.

The CDR3 nucleotides are TGTGCCAGCAGCGTAGTGGGACTAGCCCCCGGGGAGCTGTTTTTT. This gives the protein CASSVVGLAPGELFF. The chain has TRBV9 and TRBJ2-2, with 9 bases fitting TRBD2. CDR3 length: 15 residues. The germline gives CDR1 SGDLS, CDR2 YYNGEE. V shed 0 bases and J 6 bases; nucleotides not matched to a gene: 3.

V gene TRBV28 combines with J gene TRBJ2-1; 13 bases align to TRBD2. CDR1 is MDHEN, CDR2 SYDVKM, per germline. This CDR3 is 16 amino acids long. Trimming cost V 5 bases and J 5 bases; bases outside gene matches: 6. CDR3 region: CASSAVLAGGDNEQFF. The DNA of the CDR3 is TGTGCCAGCAGTGCCGTACTAGCGGGGGGGGACAATGAGCAGTTCTTC.

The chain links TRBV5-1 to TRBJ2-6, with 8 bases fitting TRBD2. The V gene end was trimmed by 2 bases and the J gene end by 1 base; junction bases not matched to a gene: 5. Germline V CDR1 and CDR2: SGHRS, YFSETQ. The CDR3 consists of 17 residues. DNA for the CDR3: TGCGCCAGCAGCTTATCGGGGGGGGCTTCTGGGGCCAACGTCCTGACTTTC. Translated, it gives CASSLSGGASGANVLTF. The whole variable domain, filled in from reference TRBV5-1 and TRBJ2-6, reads KAGVTQTPRYLIKTRGQQVTLSCSPISGHRSVSWYQQTPGQGLQFLFEYFSETQRNKGNFPGRFSGRQFSNSRSEMNVSTLELGDSALYLCASSLSGGASGANVLTFGAGSRLTVL.

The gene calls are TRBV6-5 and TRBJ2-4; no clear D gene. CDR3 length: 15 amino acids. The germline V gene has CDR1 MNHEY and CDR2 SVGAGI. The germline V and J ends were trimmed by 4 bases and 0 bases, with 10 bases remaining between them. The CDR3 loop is CASSFLDGAKNIQYF. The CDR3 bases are TGTGCCAGCAGTTTTCTAGACGGAGCCAAAAACATTCAGTACTTC.

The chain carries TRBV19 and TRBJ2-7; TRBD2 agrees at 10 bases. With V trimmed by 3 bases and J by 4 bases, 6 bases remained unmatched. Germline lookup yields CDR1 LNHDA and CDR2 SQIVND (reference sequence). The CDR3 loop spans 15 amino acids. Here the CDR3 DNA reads TGTGCCAGTAGTATCGGAGCGGGGGGGATGTACGAGCAGTACTTC. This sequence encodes CASSIGAGGMYEQYF.

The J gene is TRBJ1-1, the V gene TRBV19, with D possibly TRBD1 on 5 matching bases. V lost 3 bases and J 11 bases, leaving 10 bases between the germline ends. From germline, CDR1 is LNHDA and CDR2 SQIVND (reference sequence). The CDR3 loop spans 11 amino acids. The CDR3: CASSMGGGAFF. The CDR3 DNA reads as TGTGCCAGTAGTATGGGCGGGGGTGCTTTCTTT. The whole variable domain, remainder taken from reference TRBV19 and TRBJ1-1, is DGGITQSPKYLFRKEGQNVTLSCEQNLNHDAMYWYRQDPGQGLRLIYYSQIVNDFQKGDIAEGYSVSREKKESFPLTVTSAQKNPTAFYLCASSMGGGAFFGQGTRLTVV.

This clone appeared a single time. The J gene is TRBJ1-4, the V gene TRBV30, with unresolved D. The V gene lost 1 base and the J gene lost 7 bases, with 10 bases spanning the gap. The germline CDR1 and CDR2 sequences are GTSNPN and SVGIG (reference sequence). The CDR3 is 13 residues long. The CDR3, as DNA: TGTGCCTGGAGTGAGGGTGGAGGTGAAAAACTGTTTTTT. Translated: CAWSEGGGEKLFF.

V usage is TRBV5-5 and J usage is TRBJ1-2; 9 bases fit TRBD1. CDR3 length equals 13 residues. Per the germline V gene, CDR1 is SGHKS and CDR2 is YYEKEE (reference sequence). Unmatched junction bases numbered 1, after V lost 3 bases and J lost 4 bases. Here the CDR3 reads CASSWTGVYGYTF. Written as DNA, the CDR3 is TGTGCCAGCAGCTGGACAGGGGTCTATGGCTACACCTTC. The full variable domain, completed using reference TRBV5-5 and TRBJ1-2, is DAGVTQSPTHLIKTRGQQVTLRCSPISGHKSVSWYQQVLGQGPQFIFQYYEKEERGRGNFPDRFSARQFPNYSSELNVNALLLGDSALYLCASSWTGVYGYTFGSGTRLTVV.

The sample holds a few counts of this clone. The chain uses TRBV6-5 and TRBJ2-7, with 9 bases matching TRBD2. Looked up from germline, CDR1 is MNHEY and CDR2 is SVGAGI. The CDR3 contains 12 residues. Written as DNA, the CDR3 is TGTGCATATGGCGGGAGGGAGGACGAGCAGTACTTC. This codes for CAYGGREDEQYF.

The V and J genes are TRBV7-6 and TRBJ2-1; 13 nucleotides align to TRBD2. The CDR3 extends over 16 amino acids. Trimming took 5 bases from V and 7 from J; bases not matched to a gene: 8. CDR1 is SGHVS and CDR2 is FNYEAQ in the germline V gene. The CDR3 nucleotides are TGTGCCAGCAGCAAAGGACTAGCGGGAGAAAGGAATGAGCAGTTCTTC. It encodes CASSKGLAGERNEQFF.

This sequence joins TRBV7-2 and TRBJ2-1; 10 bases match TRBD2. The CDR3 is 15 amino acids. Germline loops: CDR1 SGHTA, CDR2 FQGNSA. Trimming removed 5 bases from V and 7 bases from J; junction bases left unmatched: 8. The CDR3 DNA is TGTGCCAGCAGCCCGCTAGCGGGAGTGGTAAATGAGCAGTTCTTC. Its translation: CASSPLAGVVNEQFF.

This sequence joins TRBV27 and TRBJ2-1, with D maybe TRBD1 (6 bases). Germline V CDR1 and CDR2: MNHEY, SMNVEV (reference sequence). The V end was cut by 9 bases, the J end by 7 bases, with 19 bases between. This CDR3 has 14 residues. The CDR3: CASMGQGFRNEQFF. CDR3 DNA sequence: TGTGCCAGTATGGGGCAGGGGTTTCGGAATGAGCAGTTCTTC.

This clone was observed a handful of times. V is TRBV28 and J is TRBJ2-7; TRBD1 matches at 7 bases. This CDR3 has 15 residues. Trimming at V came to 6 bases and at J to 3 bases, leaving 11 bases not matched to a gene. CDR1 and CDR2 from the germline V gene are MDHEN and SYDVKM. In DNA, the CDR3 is TGTGCCAGCAGCTCTGGACAGGCCGGAGGCTACGAGCAGTACTTC. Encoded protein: CASSSGQAGGYEQYF.